This entry is about one T cell receptor (beta chain). As yet, its antigen is unknown. The primer mix had 60 Vbeta and 13 Jbeta primers. The assay was immunoSEQ multiplex PCR, and TCRdb's table has in-frame clones only and misses some. This table lists 120,000 to 150,000 clones. This sample is part of a study of cytomegalovirus exposure and HLA in healthy donors. Study outcomes and limitations: What was likely a sequencing artifact was a cluster of highly shared sequence variants.

Germline loops: CDR1 SGDLS, CDR2 YYNGEE. This CDR3 spans 15 amino acids. Losses at the gene ends were 2 bases for V and 4 bases for J; bases not matched to a gene: 5. Sequencing was performed on PBMCs. The chain uses TRBV9 and TRBJ2-5; 10 bases match TRBD2. The source of this sequence is a man aged 35-49 years in good health and CMV-seronegative. The DNA of the CDR3 is TGTGCCAGCAGCGTCGGGACTAGCGCCGGAGAGACCCAGTACTTC. Translating it yields CASSVGTSAGETQYF.